This T cell receptor beta chain came from a study of a mutant IDH1 vaccine in newly diagnosed glioma. In the case of this clone: The antigen is unknown.

The CDR3 totals 15 residues. The ends lost 0 bases at V and 2 bases at J; junction bases unmatched: 3. The germline V gene encodes CDR1 SGDLS and CDR2 YYNGEE. Time point specified: week 11, during vaccination. In the vaccine, a single dose held 300 ug of the mutant IDH1 20-mer peptide, along with topical imiquimod. Study results and caveats: Apparently, pseudoprogression bore no relation to changes among the top peripheral T cell clonotypes.

TCRdb's table, derived via immunoSEQ multiplex PCR, lists solely in-frame clones and lacks some. The repertoire includes roughly 62,000 clones, 75% to 90% of them detected once, and 1.9% sits in the top ten. This receptor was taken from a man aged 40-49 years with glioma. The material sequenced was PBMCs, taken from a glioma patient whose treatment included an IDH1 peptide vaccine. The V gene is TRBV9, the J gene TRBJ2-3, with 7 bases fitting TRBD2. The CDR3 bases are TGTGCCAGCAGCGTAGGAGCGGGACCCACAGATACGCAGTATTTT. Residues: CASSVGAGPTDTQYF.